What follows describes a single T cell receptor (beta chain). This clone was seen a handful of times. Its specific antigen is unknown. It has no much larger one-base neighbor in the sample; base qualities were not kept. V sheds 6 bases and J sheds 0 bases, leaving 15 bases between their ends. In the germline V gene (reference sequence), CDR1 corresponds to LNHDA and CDR2 to SQIVND. Measured from the cysteine to the phenylalanine, the CDR3 is 15 residues long. Only the CDR3 DNA is retained, 45 bases long and in frame from the first base. The sample originates from a study of blood T cell repertoires in COVID-19 (dated by TCRdb to the early 2020s). With respect to the entire study: Samples covering the acute and convalescent phases of COVID-19 were provided by collaborators in the United States, Italy and Spain. The prospective study material was composed of cDNA or gDNA derived from T cells, B-cell-depleted T cells, or PBMCs. Deeply sampled blood TCRbeta repertoires from subjects exposed to, actively infected with, or recovered from COVID-19 were included in the dataset. A freely available public database, intended as a resource for researchers studying the immune response to SARS-CoV-2, is where the repertoires were released. The samples were drawn from two sources: the first 160 participants of the ongoing ImmuneRACE study, and 1,254 subjects contributed by 6 global collaborators. Nearly every sample came with metadata listing a de-identified subject ID, COVID-19 status, age in years and sex. Where HLA class I and class II types were available, the types were taken from metadata supplied by the sample provider, not from assay-based typing.

Study-wide findings and limitations: Clinical and demographic metadata were provided uncurated, with the amount varying by source and participant.

TCRbeta CDR3 regions were amplified from genomic DNA by means of the immunoSEQ Assay, a bias-controlled multiplex PCR. In the paper's pipeline: The number of nucleated cells in each sample was estimated from the amplification of reference gene primers within the assay. To quantify the absolute abundance of each unique TCRbeta CDR3 rearrangement, sequence reads were collapsed and filtered. For each sample, productive Simpson clonality was calculated as the square root of Simpson's diversity index over productive rearrangements. TCRdb took over this immuneACCESS table, retaining in-frame rearrangements with V and J assigned. Such tables are incomplete; in checked studies, under half of the missing clones stem from an unresolved V gene, and the remainder is unexplained. V and J calls and clone size come straight from that table; D and trimming were deduced from the DNA. For this sample there are fewer than 250,000 clones; about 86% appear just once. The ten largest clones add up to roughly 7.6% of the sample.

Each collaborating institution followed its own protocols to collect whole blood in K2EDTA tubes. For TCRbeta analysis, collaborator samples were shipped as frozen whole blood, as isolated PBMCs, or as DNA extracted from either sample type. This TCR was recovered from a woman aged 45-59 years with acute or convalescent COVID-19. The sequencing sample was made of peripheral blood. The chain employs TRBV19 and TRBJ2-7; a weak D assignment points to TRBD1 (6 bases agree). The CDR3 region has the sequence CASSYDRPPSYEQYF. The sequence in DNA is TGTGCCAGTAGCTATGACAGGCCACCCTCCTACGAGCAGTACTTC.